This TCR beta chain comes out of a study of blood T cell repertoires in COVID-19. Study context: There were acute and convalescent COVID-19 samples, and they came from the United States, Italy and Spain. Sample material is recorded as cDNA or gDNA derived from T cells, B-cell-depleted T cells, or PBMCs.

Original data processing: Estimated nucleated cell counts came from reference gene primer amplification. This table comes from immunoSEQ multiplex PCR, and its TCRdb copy is limited to in-frame clones, with some not included. That table supplies the V and J calls and clone size; D and trimming were determined from the DNA. Altogether hundreds of thousands of clones are present, 65% to 85% being singletons, with the ten largest covering around 25%. CDR1 and CDR2 from the germline V gene are SEHNR and FQNEAQ (reference sequence). V was clipped by 1 base and J by 6 bases, with 12 bases between them. This CDR3 has 15 amino acids.

The clonotype comes from a man in his forties with acute or convalescent COVID-19. What was sequenced was peripheral blood. The chain carries TRBV7-9 and TRBJ1-4, with D possibly being TRBD1 (5 bases). CDR3: CASSLVRTRYEKLFF. Written as DNA, the CDR3 is TGTGCCAGCAGCTTAGTTCGGACACGCTATGAAAAACTGTTTTTT.